The T cell receptor (beta chain) described here comes from a study of radiotherapy plus CTLA-4 blockade in lung cancer. Regarding the study as a whole: Radiotherapy was combined with ipilimumab, and tumor-derived TCR clones then expanded in blood. How blood T cell clones changed early, along with interferon-beta, reportedly forecast response best.

V lost 3 bases and J lost 3; bases outside the gene matches: 7. The CDR3 contains 15 residues. Per the germline V gene, CDR1 is KGHSH and CDR2 is LQKENI. TCRdb keeps only in-frame clones here, not all; method: immunoSEQ multiplex PCR. The table lists 20,000 to 25,000 clones, around 72% of them singletons. On this clone itself: Antigen specificity is unknown.

This TCR was sampled from a human donor with non-small cell lung cancer who had stable disease on radiotherapy plus ipilimumab. This rearrangement joins TRBV18 to TRBJ2-5; 7 nucleotides match TRBD2. The sequences come from peripheral blood, collected from a patient treated with radiotherapy plus ipilimumab. CDR3 nucleotides: TGTGCCAGCTCACCTCGGGGAGGGGTCAAAGAGACCCAGTACTTC. Amino acid sequence: CASSPRGGVKETQYF.